A single sample gave rise to the 31 T cell receptor beta chains below, sequenced in a study of tumor and adjacent non-tumor tissue in lung cancer. RNA was extracted from bulk tissue without any cell sorting. More than 3 cm separated this lung sample from the edge of the tumor. TCRbeta libraries were built with three rounds of nested PCR, modified from ARM-PCR. TCRdb reprocessed the multiplex PCR reads via MiXCR and lists one record per CDR3 protein. The sample carries 50,000 or so distinct CDR3 sequences, around three quarters recorded once. Sequenced: distant non-tumor lung tissue. Receptor source: a woman aged 55-75 years with non-small cell lung cancer.

This clonotype is a singleton in its sample. This rearrangement joins TRBV12-3 or TRBV12-4 to TRBJ2-7; 10 bases are a match to TRBD1. The CDR3 runs 14 residues. J lost 3 bases, V lost 8 bases, and 7 bases had no gene match. CDR3 in DNA: TGTGCCAGCCAGTGGGACAGGGGACGCTACGAGCAGTACTTC. It specifies CASQWDRGRYEQYF.

Regarding this clonotype: Likely a read error: the CDR3 ends without its conserved phenylalanine or tryptophan. CDR3: CAGILEPNTEAFL. The CDR3 bases are TGTGCCGGCATCCTGGAGCCGAACACTGAAGCTTTCTTG. The chain recombines TRBV6-2 or TRBV6-3 with TRBJ1-1; D not resolved. CDR3 length: 13 amino acids. Germline CDR1 reads MNHEY; CDR2 reads SVGEGT. Trimming removed 11 bases at V and 1 base at J, with 14 bases between.

The rearrangement uses TRBV6-2 or TRBV6-3 and TRBJ2-4; no clear D gene. The length of the CDR3 is 13 residues. Looked up from germline, CDR1 is MNHEY and CDR2 is SVGEGT. V lost 2 bases and J 14 bases, leaving 16 bases between the germline ends. The CDR3 DNA follows: TGTGCCAGCAGTTACGATGTCCAGAACATAAAGTACTTC. Its protein is CASSYDVQNIKYF.

For this clonotype: Mismatch with germline at one junction end may stem from a read error. V usage is TRBV30 and J usage is TRBJ2-7, with no clear D. Germline V CDR1 and CDR2: GTSNPN, SVGIG (reference sequence). The CDR3 extends over 12 amino acids. CDR3 DNA: TGTACCTGGAGTGGGTCGGCTTACGAGCAGTACTTC. It specifies CTWSGSAYEQYF.

This clonotype came up once. Since no conserved phenylalanine or tryptophan closes the CDR3, a read error is the likely cause. The J gene is TRBJ1-1, the V gene TRBV6-2 or TRBV6-3, with D perhaps TRBD1 (6 bases). CDR3 length: 13 residues. Germline CDR1 MNHEY, CDR2 SVGEGT. CDR3 nucleotide sequence: TGTGTCAGCACACCTCGGGGGGCCTCTGAAGCTTTCTTA. Residues: CVSTPRGASEAFL.

Concerning this clonotype: At one boundary the junction diverges from the germline segment, which might be a read error. The chain combines TRBV7-9 with TRBJ2-4; D may be TRBD1 or TRBD2 (5 bases each). CDR3 length: 14 residues. Looked up from germline, CDR1 is SEHNR and CDR2 is FQNEAQ (reference sequence). CDR3 coding DNA: TGTGCCGGCAGCTCCGGGGCAGTCGGCGGCATTCAGTACTTC. It translates to CAGSSGAVGGIQYF.

About this clonotype: The junction shows a germline mismatch at one end, possibly a read error. This chain uses TRBV6-2 or TRBV6-3 with TRBJ1-5; D gene ambiguous. CDR3 length equals 17 residues. Germline V lookup: CDR1 MNHEY, CDR2 SVGEGT. The CDR3 DNA follows: TGTGCCAGGAGTCTAACCCGGACGAGGGCGAGGGATCAGTCCCAGGATTTT. It is translated as CARSLTRTRARDQSQDF.

The genes are TRBV6-5 and TRBJ2-5; D possibly uses TRBD1 or TRBD2 (5 bases each). In germline, CDR1 is MNHEY, CDR2 SVGAGI. The CDR3 runs to 14 residues. V gave up 7 bases and J gave up 3 bases, with 15 bases separating them. For the CDR3, the DNA is TGTGCCAGCACAAACACGGGGCGCGAAGAGACCCAGTACTTC. It specifies CASTNTGREETQYF.

At least ten counts were recorded for this clonotype. Here the CDR3 reads CAWSGVSRDTQYF. As DNA, the CDR3 is TGTGCCTGGAGTGGGGTCTCGAGGGATACGCAGTATTTT. The chain combines TRBV30 with TRBJ2-3, with D unresolved. Germline lookup yields CDR1 GTSNPN and CDR2 SVGIG (reference sequence). The CDR3 runs 13 residues. Trimming removed 1 base from V and 6 bases from J, with 11 bases in between.

The gene calls are TRBV7-8 and TRBJ2-1; TRBD2 matches at 10 bases. The germline V gene has CDR1 SGHVS and CDR2 FQNEAQ. With V trimmed by 10 bases and J by 9 bases, 18 bases remained unmatched. This CDR3 has 16 residues. The CDR3 DNA reads TGTGCCAATAGCTTAATTTGGCCTAGCGGGGGTAGTGAGCAGTTCTTC. This translates into CANSLIWPSGGSEQFF.

A remark on this clonotype: A junction boundary mismatches the germline segment, possibly from a read error. This chain connects TRBV28 to TRBJ2-7, with no clear D. This CDR3 region has 12 residues. Germline values: CDR1 MDHEN, CDR2 SYDVKM. CDR3 sequence: CGSFQDPYEQYF. The CDR3 DNA sequence: TGCGGCAGTTTCCAGGATCCCTACGAGCAGTACTTC. Together with reference TRBV28 and TRBJ2-7, the CDR3 gives the full variable domain: DVKVTQSSRYLVKRTGEKVFLECVQDMDHENMFWYRQDPGLGLRLIYFSYDVKMKEKGDIPEGYSVSREKKERFSLILESASTNQTSMYLCGSFQDPYEQYFGPGTRLTVT.

A remark on this clonotype: Just one base apart from a much larger clone, this may be a read error. The gene calls are TRBV28 and TRBJ1-1; possibly TRBD1 for D (5 bases). The ends were cut back, 4 bases at V and 5 bases at J, with 11 bases in the middle. Germline V CDR1 and CDR2: MDHEN, SYDVKM. This CDR3 is 13 amino acids long. CDR3 bases: TGTGCCAGCAGTTCAGCGGGGGGGACTGAAGCTTTCTTT. The encoded protein is CASSSAGGTEAFF.

This clonotype was observed once. At one end the junction does not follow the germline gene, possibly because of a read error. The chain links TRBV6-5 to TRBJ2-2, with D unresolved. The CDR3 is made up of 15 amino acids. Germline-derived CDR1 and CDR2 are MNHEY and SVGAGI. The CDR3 region is CASTADQTNIGELFF. The CDR3 coding sequence is TGTGCTAGCACGGCCGACCAAACCAACATCGGGGAGCTGTTTTTT.

In the case of this clonotype: Germline and junction disagree at one end, which may indicate a read error. This chain links TRBV10-2 with TRBJ1-1, with D perhaps matching TRBD1 (5 bases). This CDR3 region has 12 residues. The germline V gene encodes CDR1 WSHSY and CDR2 SAAADI. The CDR3 sequence: CASSDKGTEAFF. CDR3 DNA sequence: TGCGCCAGCTCAGACAAGGGGACTGAAGCTTTCTTC.

The chain employs TRBV7-8 and TRBJ2-1; D unclear. Germline V lookup: CDR1 SGHVS, CDR2 FQNEAQ. The germline V and J ends were trimmed by 3 bases and 7 bases, with 10 bases remaining between them. The CDR3 runs 13 residues. DNA for the CDR3: TGTGCCAGCAGCTTCTATAGGCATAATGAGCAGTTCTTC. Translating it yields CASSFYRHNEQFF.

As concerns this clonotype: One junction end disagrees with the germline gene, perhaps due to a read error. The chain's CDR3 is CPSVRTIANYGHTF. CDR3 coding DNA: TGTCCCAGCGTAAGGACAATAGCTAACTATGGCCACACCTTC. The chain couples TRBV6-1 to TRBJ1-2; D possibly corresponds to TRBD1 (5 bases). The CDR3 covers 14 residues. Germline V CDR1 and CDR2: MNHNS, SASEGT.

This clonotype was observed many times. The chain links TRBV4-1 to TRBJ2-5; D may be TRBD2 (7 bases). Trimming stripped 0 bases from V and 5 bases from J, with 25 bases between. The CDR3 has 19 amino acids. Germline V gene sequence: CDR1 MGHRA, CDR2 YSYEKL. This CDR3 reads CASSQEGRKDIGGRETQYF. In DNA form, the CDR3 reads TGCGCCAGCAGCCAAGAAGGCAGGAAGGATATCGGGGGGCGTGAGACCCAGTACTTC.

Here the CDR3 DNA reads TGTGTCGTCGGACCGGGACTAGCGGGAGAGACCCAGTACTTC. It yields the protein CVVGPGLAGETQYF. This sequence joins TRBV10-3 and TRBJ2-5, with 12 bases that match TRBD2. The CDR3 has 14 amino acids. Germline V gene lookup returns CDR1 ENHRY and CDR2 SYGVKD.

About this clonotype: Its ends do not fully match the called genes, so a read error is possible. The V gene is TRBV4-3, the J gene TRBJ2-5; 9 bases are a match to TRBD2. CDR3 length equals 15 residues. Germline assignment: CDR1 LGHNA and CDR2 YSLEER. The CDR3 protein is CVSSRGLAGSETQYF. Written as DNA, the CDR3 is TGCGTCAGCAGCCGAGGGCTAGCGGGATCGGAGACCCAGTACTTC.

This clonotype has just a few counts. A much larger clone differs by one base, so this may be a read error. This chain joins TRBV7-9 and TRBJ1-4, with 8 nucleotides matching TRBD1. V lost 4 bases and J lost 7; bases outside the gene matches: 5. CDR1 SEHNR and CDR2 FQNEAQ come from the germline V gene (reference sequence). The CDR3 spans 14 residues. The CDR3 reads CASSSQTGVEKLFF. CDR3 nucleotides: TGTGCCAGCAGCTCCCAGACAGGGGTTGAAAAACTGTTTTTT.

In this sample, this clonotype turned up once. The chain uses TRBV6-2 or TRBV6-3 and TRBJ2-4; D uncertain. The length of the CDR3 is 13 residues. V lost 11 bases and J 3 bases, leaving 14 bases between the germline ends. Germline CDR1 is MNHEY and CDR2 is SVGEGT. The CDR3 bases are TGTGCCTCCAGTTACGATGTCAAAAACATTCAGTACTTC. Its protein is CASSYDVKNIQYF.

In this sample, this clonotype turned up once. With a much larger clone just one base away, this may be a read error. V gene TRBV18 combines with J gene TRBJ1-6; 8 nucleotides match TRBD1. The CDR3 sequence is 15 residues long. Germline CDR1 is KGHSH and CDR2 is LQKENI. CDR3 protein: CASSARQGLDSLLHF. CDR3 coding DNA: TGTGCCAGCTCAGCTCGACAGGGGCTTGATTCACTCCTCCACTTT.

On this clonotype: With a much larger clone just one base away, this may be a read error. A read error is likely, as this CDR3 ends without the conserved phenylalanine or tryptophan. The chain uses TRBV6-5 and TRBJ2-5, with 9 bases that match TRBD1. Germline V gene sequence: CDR1 MNHEY, CDR2 SVGAGI. After removal of 6 bases from V and 5 bases from J, the junction contained 7 bases not matched to a gene. The CDR3 has 14 residues. CDR3 bases: TGTGCCAGCAGAAACAGGGGGCGCGATGAGACCCAGTACCTC. Its translation is CASRNRGRDETQYL.

The chain couples TRBV29-1 to TRBJ2-3; 7 bases line up with TRBD1. The trim removed 6 bases at V and 6 bases at J, leaving 12 bases unmatched. The CDR3 is made up of 14 amino acids. CDR1 and CDR2 from the germline V gene are SQVTM and ANQGSEA. The CDR3 bases are TGCAGCGTGGCCGGGACAGTCCCCGCGGATACGCAGTATTTT. Residues: CSVAGTVPADTQYF.

Remarks on this clonotype: One junction end disagrees with the germline gene, perhaps due to a read error. The CDR3 nucleotides read TGTGCCAGCGCACCTGCGCGACAGGGACTACAAGGGACCCAGCACTTC. Translating it yields CASAPARQGLQGTQHF. The chain links TRBV18 to TRBJ2-5; perhaps D is TRBD1 or TRBD2 (7 bases each). CDR1 KGHSH and CDR2 LQKENI come from the germline V gene. This CDR3 has 16 residues.

This clonotype was recorded many times. A much larger clone lies one base from this, so it may be a read error. The chain recombines TRBV11-2 with TRBJ1-5; D is possibly TRBD1 (6 bases). Looked up from germline, CDR1 is SGHAT and CDR2 is FQNNGV. The CDR3 is made up of 15 amino acids. Written as DNA, the CDR3 is TGTGCCAGCAGCTTAGATTTGACAGGCAATCAGTCCCAGCATTTT. Translating it yields CASSLDLTGNQSQHF.

The CDR3 DNA reads as TGCGCCAGCAACACTACTCCATTAGGACAGGGGGCCTACGAGCAGTACTTC. This encodes CASNTTPLGQGAYEQYF. The rearrangement joins TRBV4-1 to TRBJ2-7, with 10 nucleotides matching TRBD1. The CDR3 has 17 amino acids. Germline V lookup: CDR1 MGHRA, CDR2 YSYEKL. The V and J ends lost 7 bases and 2 bases, in that order; junction bases with no gene match: 14.

To note about this clonotype: This clone may be a read error of a much larger clone one base away. The rearrangement uses TRBV20-1 and TRBJ2-1, with 7 bases that match TRBD2. Germline V lookup: CDR1 DFQATT, CDR2 SNEGSKA (reference sequence). This CDR3 spans 16 amino acids. V was pared by 5 bases and J by 0 bases, with 10 bases of the junction left unmatched. In nucleotides, the CDR3 is TGCAGTGCTTGGCTAGCGGAAGCCTCCTCCTACAATGAGCAGTTCTTC. This sequence encodes CSAWLAEASSYNEQFF.

With respect to this clonotype: This may be a read error: a much more frequent sequence differs by one nucleotide. The chain couples TRBV28 to TRBJ2-7, with D hard to call. The germline CDR1 and CDR2 sequences are MDHEN and SYDVKM. There are 13 residues in the CDR3. As DNA, the CDR3 is TGTGCCAGCCTCACTGTTAGTCGCTACGATCAGTACTTC. It encodes CASLTVSRYDQYF.

The rearrangement uses TRBV5-1 and TRBJ1-1; tentative D call: TRBD1 (6 bases). The germline CDR1 and CDR2 sequences are SGHRS and YFSETQ. The CDR3 is 14 residues long. The V gene lost 4 bases and the J gene lost 4 bases, with 14 bases spanning the gap. DNA of the CDR3: TGCGCCAGCAGCCCTCGGGGGGCCAGCACTGAAGCTTTCTTT. This translates into CASSPRGASTEAFF.

For this clonotype: A junction end diverges from the germline sequence, so it may reflect a read error. The chain links TRBV6-2 or TRBV6-3 to TRBJ2-7, with D perhaps given as TRBD1 or TRBD2 (5 bases each). CDR1 and CDR2 from the germline V gene are MNHEY and SVGEGT. CDR3 length: 14 amino acids. This CDR3 is CANSRGRGPYEQCF. Written as DNA, the CDR3 is TGTGCCAACAGCAGAGGACGGGGACCTTACGAGCAGTGCTTC.